The entry below gives a single T cell receptor (beta chain) sequence along with its context. Germline and junction disagree at one end, which may indicate a read error. The data stem from a study of tumor and adjacent non-tumor tissue in lung cancer. Three rounds of nested PCR, following a modified ARM-PCR protocol, produced the TCRbeta library. TCRdb passed the multiplex PCR reads through MiXCR, listing each CDR3 protein once. The data hold about 110,000 distinct CDR3 sequences, with over 75% observed a single time. The template was RNA from unsorted bulk tissue. This CDR3 contains 15 residues. V is TRBV12-3 or TRBV12-4 and J is TRBJ1-5, with TRBD1 matching over 9 bases. The sequence was collected from a man between 65 and 85 years old with non-small cell lung cancer. Sequencing was performed on lung tumor tissue. CDR3 in DNA: TGTCCCAGCAGTTACGAAACAGGGGGCTTTCAGCCCCAGCATTTT. It translates to CPSSYETGGFQPQHF.